The present T cell receptor beta chain was sequenced within a study of T cell clonality in common variable immunodeficiency. Overall study findings and caveats: Reportedly, TCR beta sequences from common variable immunodeficiency showed fewer deletions and N-nucleotide insertions.

CVID and control samples used equivalent genomic DNA input. Assay: immunoSEQ multiplex PCR; the TCRdb copy retains only in-frame clones and omits some. The sample shows roughly 32,000 clones, none of them appearing just once. Germline V gene sequence: CDR1 KGHSH, CDR2 LQKENI. Trimming at V came to 6 bases and at J to 1 base, leaving 2 bases not matched to a gene. This CDR3 has 14 residues. Blood came from CVID subjects not ill and not taking immunomodulatory or immunosuppressive medication. In this sample, this clone turned up many times. Its antigen is unidentified. Read sequence stops 3 residues before the CDR3 end, and the germline J gene provides the missing end.

The chain recombines TRBV18 with TRBJ2-2, with 7 bases that match TRBD1. The sequenced material came from peripheral blood mononuclear cells. This receptor was identified in a human donor with common variable immunodeficiency. CDR3: CASSRTGNTGELFF. CDR3 DNA (partial): TGTGCCAGCTCCCGGACAGGGAACACCGGGGAG.